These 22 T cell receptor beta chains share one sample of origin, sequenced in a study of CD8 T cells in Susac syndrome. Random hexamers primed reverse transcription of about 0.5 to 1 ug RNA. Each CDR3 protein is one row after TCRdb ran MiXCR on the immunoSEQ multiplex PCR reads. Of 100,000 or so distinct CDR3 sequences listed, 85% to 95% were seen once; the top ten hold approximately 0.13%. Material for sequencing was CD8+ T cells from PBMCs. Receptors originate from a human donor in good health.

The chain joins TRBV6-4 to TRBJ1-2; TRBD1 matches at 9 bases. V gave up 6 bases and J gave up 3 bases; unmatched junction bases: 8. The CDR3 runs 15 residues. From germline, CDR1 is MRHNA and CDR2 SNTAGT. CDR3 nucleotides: TGTGCCAGCAGACCTTCACAGGGGGCCTACTATGGCTACACCTTC. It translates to CASRPSQGAYYGYTF.

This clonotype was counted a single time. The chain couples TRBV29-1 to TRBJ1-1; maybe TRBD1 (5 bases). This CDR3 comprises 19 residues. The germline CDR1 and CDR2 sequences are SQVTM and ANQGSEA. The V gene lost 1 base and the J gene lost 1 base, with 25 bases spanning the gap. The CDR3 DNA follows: TGCAGCGTTGAAGGAGTATCGCTTACGGGGGGACGGAGGAACACTGAAGCTTTCTTT. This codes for CSVEGVSLTGGRRNTEAFF.

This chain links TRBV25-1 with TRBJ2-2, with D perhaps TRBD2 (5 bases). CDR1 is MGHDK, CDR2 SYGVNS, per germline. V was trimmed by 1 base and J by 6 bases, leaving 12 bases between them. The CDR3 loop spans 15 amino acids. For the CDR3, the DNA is TGTGCCAGCAGTGAATCGGGGAGAGGAGCCGGGGAGCTGTTTTTT. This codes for CASSESGRGAGELFF.

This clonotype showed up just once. CDR3 in amino acids: CASSSVVNGYNEQFF. For the CDR3, the DNA is TGTGCCAGCAGTTCCGTTGTAAACGGGTACAATGAGCAGTTCTTC. The V gene is TRBV5-4, the J gene TRBJ2-1; no clear D gene. In germline, CDR1 is SGHNT, CDR2 YYREEE (reference sequence). V lost 5 bases to trimming and J lost 4 bases, with 16 bases between them. The CDR3 consists of 15 residues.

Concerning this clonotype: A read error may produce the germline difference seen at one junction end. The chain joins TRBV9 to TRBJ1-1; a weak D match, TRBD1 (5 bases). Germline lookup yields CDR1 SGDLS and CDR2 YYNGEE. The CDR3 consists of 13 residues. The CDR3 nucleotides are TGTGCCAGCAGCCCACAGGAGGGGTCGGCCGCCGACTTT. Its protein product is CASSPQEGSAADF. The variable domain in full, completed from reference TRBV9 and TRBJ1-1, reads DSGVTQTPKHLITATGQRVTLRCSPRSGDLSVYWYQQSLDQGLQFLIQYYNGEERAKGNILERFSAQQFPDLHSELNLSSLELGDSALYFCASSPQEGSAADFGQGTRLTVV.

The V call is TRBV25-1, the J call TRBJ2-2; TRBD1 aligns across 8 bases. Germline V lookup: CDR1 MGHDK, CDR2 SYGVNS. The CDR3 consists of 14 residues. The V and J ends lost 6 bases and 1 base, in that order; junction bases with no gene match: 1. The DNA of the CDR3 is TGTGCCAGCAGCGGGACAGGGAACACCGGGGAGCTGTTTTTT. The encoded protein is CASSGTGNTGELFF. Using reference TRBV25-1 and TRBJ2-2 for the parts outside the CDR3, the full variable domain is EADIYQTPRYLVIGTGKKITLECSQTMGHDKMYWYQQDPGMELHLIHYSYGVNSTEKGDLSSESTVSRIRTEHFPLTLESARPSHTSQYLCASSGTGNTGELFFGEGSRLTVL.

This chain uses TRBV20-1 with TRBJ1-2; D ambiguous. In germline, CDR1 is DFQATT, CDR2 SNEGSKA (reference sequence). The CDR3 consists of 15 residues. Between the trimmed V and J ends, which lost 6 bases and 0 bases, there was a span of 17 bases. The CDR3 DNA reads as TGCAGTGCCACCCCTACGCAAGTAACTAACTATGGCTACACCTTC. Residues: CSATPTQVTNYGYTF.

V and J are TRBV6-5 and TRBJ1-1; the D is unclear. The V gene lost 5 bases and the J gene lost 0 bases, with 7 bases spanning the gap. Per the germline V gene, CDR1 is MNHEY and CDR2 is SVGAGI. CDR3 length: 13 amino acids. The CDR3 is CASSMEMNTEAFF. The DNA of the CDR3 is TGTGCCAGCAGTATGGAGATGAACACTGAAGCTTTCTTT.

As DNA, the CDR3 is TGTGCCAGCAGCTTTTGGGGCGCTGAAGCTTTCTTT. This codes for CASSFWGAEAFF. The rearrangement uses TRBV5-5 and TRBJ1-1; a weak D match, TRBD1 (5 bases). Germline loops: CDR1 SGHKS, CDR2 YYEKEE (reference sequence). The CDR3 extends over 12 amino acids. Trimming took 2 bases from V and 6 from J, leaving 8 bases between them.

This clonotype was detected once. The CDR3 sequence is CSARTSGVPQQFF. The CDR3 nucleotides read TGCAGTGCAAGGACTAGCGGGGTCCCTCAACAGTTCTTC. The chain has TRBV20-1 and TRBJ2-1; TRBD2 aligns across 12 bases. The CDR3 covers 13 residues. V lost 6 bases and J lost 13; bases outside the gene matches: 10. Germline lookup yields CDR1 DFQATT and CDR2 SNEGSKA (reference sequence).

CDR3 nucleotide sequence: TGTGCCAGCATTTCCCTACTGAATACAGGGGTGCTCCACTTT. This sequence encodes CASISLLNTGVLHF. V is TRBV2 and J is TRBJ1-6; TRBD1 matches 7 bases. The V gene's germline CDR1 is SNHLY and CDR2 FYNNEI. V was clipped by 7 bases and J by 16 bases; unmatched bases: 16. This CDR3 is built from 14 residues.

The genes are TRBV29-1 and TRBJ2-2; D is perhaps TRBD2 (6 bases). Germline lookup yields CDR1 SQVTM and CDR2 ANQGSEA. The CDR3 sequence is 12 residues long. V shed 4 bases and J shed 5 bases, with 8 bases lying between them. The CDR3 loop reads CSVGGLTGELFF. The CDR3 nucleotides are TGCAGCGTTGGAGGACTAACCGGGGAGCTGTTTTTT.

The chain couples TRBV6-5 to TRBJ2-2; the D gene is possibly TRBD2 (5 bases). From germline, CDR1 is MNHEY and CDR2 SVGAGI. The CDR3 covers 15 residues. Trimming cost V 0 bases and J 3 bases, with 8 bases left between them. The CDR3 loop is CASSYSDGDTGELFF. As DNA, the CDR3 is TGTGCCAGCAGTTACTCTGACGGGGACACCGGGGAGCTGTTTTTT.

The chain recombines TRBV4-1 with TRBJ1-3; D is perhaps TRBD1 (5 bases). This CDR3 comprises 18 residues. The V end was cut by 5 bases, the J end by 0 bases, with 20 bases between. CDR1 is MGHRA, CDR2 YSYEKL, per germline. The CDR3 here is CASSYKWGTEVSGNTIYF. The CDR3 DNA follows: TGCGCCAGCAGCTACAAATGGGGCACCGAAGTCTCTGGAAACACCATATATTTT.

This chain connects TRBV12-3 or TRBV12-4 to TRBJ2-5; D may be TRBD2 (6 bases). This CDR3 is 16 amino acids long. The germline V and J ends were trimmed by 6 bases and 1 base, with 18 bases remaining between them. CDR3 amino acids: CASSHGITAGQETQYF. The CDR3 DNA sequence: TGTGCCAGCAGCCACGGAATTACAGCGGGCCAAGAGACCCAGTACTTC.

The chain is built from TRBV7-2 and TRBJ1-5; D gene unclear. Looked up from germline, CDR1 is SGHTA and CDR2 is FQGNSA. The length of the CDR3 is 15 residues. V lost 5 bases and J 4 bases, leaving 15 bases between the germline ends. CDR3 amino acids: CASSLGGPQNQPQHF. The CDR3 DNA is TGTGCCAGCAGCCTTGGCGGGCCCCAAAATCAGCCCCAGCATTTT.

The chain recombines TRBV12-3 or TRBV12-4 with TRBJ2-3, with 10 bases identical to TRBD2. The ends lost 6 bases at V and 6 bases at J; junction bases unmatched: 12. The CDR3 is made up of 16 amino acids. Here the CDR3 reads CASSPSSGRATDTQYF. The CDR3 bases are TGTGCCAGCAGCCCCTCCAGCGGGAGGGCCACCGATACGCAGTATTTT.

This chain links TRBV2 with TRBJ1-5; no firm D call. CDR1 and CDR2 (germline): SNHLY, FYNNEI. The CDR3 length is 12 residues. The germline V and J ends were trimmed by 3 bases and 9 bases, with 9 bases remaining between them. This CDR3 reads CASSDGSRPQHF. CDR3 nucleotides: TGTGCCAGCAGTGATGGTTCTAGGCCCCAGCATTTT.

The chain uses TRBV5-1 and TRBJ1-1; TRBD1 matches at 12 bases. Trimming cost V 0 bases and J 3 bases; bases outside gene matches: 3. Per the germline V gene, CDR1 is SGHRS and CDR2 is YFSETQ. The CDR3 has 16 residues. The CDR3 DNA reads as TGCGCCAGCAGCTTGGGGGACAGGGGGCCGGACACTGAAGCTTTCTTT. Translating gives CASSLGDRGPDTEAFF.

CDR3 in DNA: TGCGCCAGCAGCTTGGGAACTAGCCGCATCTCCTACAATGAGCAGTTCTTC. Translated, it gives CASSLGTSRISYNEQFF. The chain has TRBV5-1 and TRBJ2-1; possible D gene TRBD2, 6 bases. Trimming pared 0 bases from V and 0 bases from J, leaving 13 bases between. Looked up from germline, CDR1 is SGHRS and CDR2 is YFSETQ. The CDR3 is made up of 17 amino acids.

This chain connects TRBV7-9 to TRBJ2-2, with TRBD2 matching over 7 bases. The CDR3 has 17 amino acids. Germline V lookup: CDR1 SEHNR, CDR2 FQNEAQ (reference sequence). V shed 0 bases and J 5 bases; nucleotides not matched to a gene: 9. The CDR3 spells CASSLANDLAETGELFF. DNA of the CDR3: TGTGCCAGCAGCTTAGCGAATGACCTAGCGGAGACCGGGGAGCTGTTTTTT.

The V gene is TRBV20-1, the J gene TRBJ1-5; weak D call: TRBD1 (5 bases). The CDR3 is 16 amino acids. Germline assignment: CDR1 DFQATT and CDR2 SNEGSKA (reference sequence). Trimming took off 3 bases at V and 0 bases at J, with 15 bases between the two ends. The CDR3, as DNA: TGCAGTGCTAGGGTTGGGGCGGGCTATAGCAATCAGCCCCAGCATTTT. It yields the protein CSARVGAGYSNQPQHF.